What follows is one T cell receptor (beta chain) and its context. The source of the sample is a study of blood T cell repertoires in COVID-19. Study information: Samples representing acute and convalescent COVID-19 were sourced from the United States, Italy and Spain.

With 0 bases removed from V and 2 bases from J, the gap between germline ends came to 10 bases. Germline V gene lookup returns CDR1 MGHRA and CDR2 YSYEKL. The CDR3 runs 15 residues. Using immunoSEQ multiplex PCR, the repertoire was profiled, and TCRdb retains in-frame clones only, with some absent. The data contain around 93,000 clones, 87% of them singletons. Input material: peripheral blood. This clonotype was obtained from a human donor in a cohort sampled during active COVID-19. This chain uses TRBV4-1 with TRBJ1-2, with D unresolved. The CDR3 region has the DNA TGCGCCAGCAGCCAAGATCGGAGGGAGAACTATGGCTACACCTTC. Its translation: CASSQDRRENYGYTF.